Below, one T cell receptor (beta chain) is given with its context. The primer mix had 60 Vbeta and 13 Jbeta primers. Profiled with immunoSEQ multiplex PCR; TCRdb holds only in-frame clones, not every one. The repertoire holds approximately 71,000 clones, with about two thirds as singletons. Germline values: CDR1 SGDLS, CDR2 YYNGEE. The CDR3 is 16 residues long. Trimming took off 2 bases at V and 0 bases at J, with 15 bases between the two ends. This sample is part of a study of cytomegalovirus exposure and HLA in healthy donors. The clonotype was recovered from a woman between 35 and 50 years old in good health and CMV-seropositive. The sequencing input was PBMCs. V and J are TRBV9 and TRBJ2-7, with D possibly TRBD1 on 5 matching bases. The CDR3 sequence is CASSVNHQGNSYEQYF. The CDR3 nucleotides read TGTGCCAGCAGCGTTAATCACCAGGGAAACTCCTACGAGCAGTACTTC.